The rows below give T cell receptor beta chains drawn from one sample of a study of T cells in Graves' hyperthyroidism and ophthalmopathy. Via MiXCR, TCRdb re-called the multiplex PCR reads, giving one row per CDR3 protein. This repertoire shows more than 350,000 distinct CDR3 sequences, 17% found once; its top ten account for around a third. The specimen sequenced was blood. All receptors come from a woman aged 25 to 39 with Graves' hyperthyroidism that later progressed to Graves' ophthalmopathy. The CDR3 runs from the conserved cysteine through the conserved F or W. The D gene is left open where the match is weak. The listing skips clone size in some rows; elsewhere it reads once, few, many or a size class.

j_call d_call clone_size v_call cdr3_nt cdr3_aa
TRBJ1-1 TRBD1 - TRBV18 TGTGCCAGCTCATTTAACAGGGGGCTTATGAACACTGAAGCTTTCTTT CASSFNRGLMNTEAFF
TRBJ1-5 TRBD1 many TRBV12-3/TRBV12-4 TGTGCCAGCAGAGGACAGGCCGACCTTAATCAGCCCCAGCATTTT CASRGQADLNQPQHF
TRBJ2-3 - many TRBV6-5 TGTGCCAGCAGTTACTCTTCCGTACCGGCGTCAGATACGCAGTATTTT CASSYSSVPASDTQYF
TRBJ1-5 TRBD1 - TRBV11-3 TGTGCCAGCAGGGCCGGACAGGGGATAACTTATAGCAATCAGCCCCAGCATTTT CASRAGQGITYSNQPQHF
TRBJ2-7 TRBD1 - TRBV7-9 TGTGCCAGCAGCTTCGTCGCCGGGACAGGGGGTCCCTACGAGCAGTACTTC CASSFVAGTGGPYEQYF
TRBJ1-1 - - TRBV4-1 TGCGCCAGCAGCCAAGGAGTGCGCTCCGCTGAAGCTTTCTTT CASSQGVRSAEAFF
TRBJ1-6 TRBD1 few TRBV20-1 TGCAGTGCTAGGGAGGGACAGTCAAATTCACCCCTCCACTTT CSAREGQSNSPLHF
TRBJ1-5 - - TRBV4-2 TGTGCCAGCAGCCAAAGGGGTGAGAACAATCAGCCCCAGCATTTT CASSQRGENNQPQHF
TRBJ1-5 - - TRBV18 TGTGCCAGCTCACTCACAGGGAGGAAAGGCAATCAGCCCCAGCATTTT CASSLTGRKGNQPQHF
TRBJ1-6 - few TRBV7-8 TGTGCCAGCAGCTTAGAGATCGGGAGGGCAGGGTGGGATATGTCTTTGGATTCACCCCTCCACTTT CASSLEIGRAGWDMSLDSPLHF
TRBJ2-3 TRBD2 many TRBV4-1 TGCGCCAGCAGCCAAGAATGGACTAGTCATACAGATACGCAGTATTTT CASSQEWTSHTDTQYF
TRBJ2-5 - many TRBV30 TGTGCCTGGAACCAAGAGTCGAACCAAGAGACCCAGTACTTC CAWNQESNQETQYF
TRBJ2-5 TRBD2 - TRBV29-1 TGCAGCGTTGCGGGGGGGGAGACCCAGTACTTC CSVAGGETQYF
TRBJ2-2 - many TRBV2 TGTGCCAGCAGTGACCCGGGAAAGAACACCGGGGAGCTGTTTTTT CASSDPGKNTGELFF
TRBJ2-1 TRBD2 many TRBV6-8 TGTGCCAGCAGTTACATTTGCCTAGCGGATTACAATGAGCAGTTCTTC CASSYICLADYNEQFF
TRBJ2-5 - few TRBV5-5 TGTGCCAGCAGCCCGGGGACGGCTCAAGAGACCCAGTACTTC CASSPGTAQETQYF
TRBJ2-2 TRBD1 many TRBV28 TGTGCCAGCAGTCCCGGGACAGACCTCACCGGGGAGCTGTTTTTT CASSPGTDLTGELFF
TRBJ2-5 TRBD1 - TRBV11-2 TGTGCCAGCAGCTTAGGGGGGACAGGGACTGGCCAAGAGACCCAGTACTTC CASSLGGTGTGQETQYF
TRBJ1-5 TRBD1 many TRBV28 TGTGCCAGCAGTCCCGGACAGGTTCGAAATCAGCCCCAGCATTTT CASSPGQVRNQPQHF
TRBJ2-5 TRBD2 few TRBV15 TGTGCCACCGGAGGGGATAGGGGACGGGAGGGCCTTGAGACCCAGTACTTC CATGGDRGREGLETQYF
TRBJ1-2 TRBD1 many TRBV5-6 TGTGCCACTACCGTCGGACAGGGTCTATATGTCTACACCTTC CATTVGQGLYVYTF
TRBJ1-5 - many TRBV12-3/TRBV12-4 TGTGCCAGCAGTTTCCGGCGGGTTAGCAATCAGCCCCAGCATTTT CASSFRRVSNQPQHF
TRBJ1-1 - few TRBV19 TGTGCCAGTAGTAAATTCGCGACAGACACTGAAGCTTTCTTT CASSKFATDTEAFF
TRBJ2-1 TRBD2 many TRBV27 TGTGCCAGCAGTTTATCGAGCGGGGGGGCAGGCAATGAGCAGTTCTTC CASSLSSGGAGNEQFF
TRBJ2-3 - many TRBV6-2/TRBV6-3 TGTGCCAGCAGTAAGGTCGAAACAGATACGCAGTATTTT CASSKVETDTQYF
TRBJ1-5 - many TRBV6-1 TGTGCCAGCAGTGAATGGAATAGCAATCAGCCCCAGCATTTT CASSEWNSNQPQHF
TRBJ2-7 - many TRBV20-1 TGCAGTGCTAGCGGCCTTAGTCCGGGGCGCTCTTCTCTCTACGAGCAGTACTTC CSASGLSPGRSSLYEQYF
TRBJ2-5 - - TRBV11-2 TGTGCCAGCAGCTTAGTGACAGAAAGCCAGGACTTC CASSLVTESQDF
TRBJ1-5 - many TRBV19 TGTGCCACTTCGTTACGGCCCGGAAACGGGGAGCCCCAGCATTTT CATSLRPGNGEPQHF
TRBJ1-3 - many TRBV6-5 TGTGCCAGCAGTTCCTCGACACTCTCTGGAAACACCATATATTTT CASSSSTLSGNTIYF
TRBJ2-7 - - TRBV15 TGTGCCACCAGCAGAATCGGGGGCGCCTACGAGCAGTACTTC CATSRIGGAYEQYF
TRBJ2-1 TRBD1 - TRBV20-1 TGCAGTGCTAGAGATGCCAAAAAAGGGGGCGGGGAGCAGTTCTTC CSARDAKKGGGEQFF
TRBJ2-2 TRBD2 - TRBV5-4 TGTGCCAGCAGCACCGGACTAGCGGAGACCGGGGAGCTGTTTTTT CASSTGLAETGELFF
TRBJ2-1 - few TRBV6-6 TGTGCCAGCAGTTACTCGGTCGGTATCCAGGACAATGAGCAGTTCTTC CASSYSVGIQDNEQFF
TRBJ2-2 - - TRBV2 TGTGCCAGCTCCCGCAGGAGGCAGAACACCGGGGAGCTGTTTTTT CASSRRRQNTGELFF
TRBJ2-1 TRBD2 many TRBV7-9 TGTGCCAGCAGCTTAGAAAGGACTAGCGTCAATGAGCAGTTCTTC CASSLERTSVNEQFF
TRBJ2-5 - - TRBV2 TGTGCCAGCAGCCGCATGCCACTACAAGAGACCCAGTACTTC CASSRMPLQETQYF
TRBJ2-1 TRBD2 - TRBV3-1 TGTGCCAGCAGCCGATTCGTGAGCGGGAGGGATAATGAGCAGTTCTTC CASSRFVSGRDNEQFF
TRBJ2-3 - many TRBV10-3 TGTGCCATCAGTGTGCACCCTACCGAGCCCAGCACAGATACGCAGTATTTT CAISVHPTEPSTDTQYF
TRBJ1-1 - many TRBV11-3 TGTGCCAGCAGCTTATTACAGGGCCCGGTCGATGGGACTGAAGCTTTCTTT CASSLLQGPVDGTEAFF
TRBJ1-6 - few TRBV4-1 TGCGCCAGCAGCCAAGCGGGTGGAATTCGGTCACCCCTCCACTTT CASSQAGGIRSPLHF
TRBJ2-5 - few TRBV12-3/TRBV12-4 TGTGCCAGCAGCCTCGGGGACACCTTGCAAGAGACCCAGTACTTC CASSLGDTLQETQYF
TRBJ2-5 TRBD1 many TRBV11-2 TGTGCCAGCAGCATAATGACAGGGGGGGGAGAGACCCAGTACTTC CASSIMTGGGETQYF
TRBJ1-1 - - TRBV12-3/TRBV12-4 TGTGCCAGCAGTTTAGAAGCATGGACTGGAGCTTTCTTT CASSLEAWTGAFF
TRBJ2-1 TRBD2 many TRBV12-3/TRBV12-4 TGTGCCAGCAGTTTACCTAGCGGTTATGAGCAGTTCTTC CASSLPSGYEQFF